This T cell receptor (beta chain) was captured in a study of cytomegalovirus exposure and HLA in healthy donors (dated by TCRdb to about 2017). Regarding the research as a whole: According to a later analysis, the 120 or so validation repertoires were produced on the same platform as the approximately 620 repertoires of the first cohort. The aim of the study was to test whether cataloging public T cell receptors could identify signatures of past pathogen exposure. In addition to the first cohort of 666 subjects, a separate validation cohort of approximately 130 different subjects was used. The study combined high-throughput TCR immunosequencing, statistical association of individual TCRs with disease status, and machine learning to predict cytomegalovirus infection status. The study at large found these results: In vitro tests confirmed that a few of the cytomegalovirus-associated TCR beta chains recognize cytomegalovirus antigens. Cytomegalovirus status was reported to be diagnosed by the classifier with high specificity and sensitivity in both the original and validation cohorts. A total of 150 or so TCR beta chains were listed by the study as associated with cytomegalovirus. Most TCR sequences were seen in very few donors, while some public TCRs were found in many individuals. All 120 or so repertoires were used to score co-occurrence in the validation cohort in a later analysis, because that analysis had no HLA typing for the cohort. The authors suggested that the approach could potentially be extended to other disease states and immunological phenotypes. Of the cluster scores, 85% to 95% were above 0 in a later analysis, which found that TCRs clustered in the first cohort also tended to co-occur in the 90 to 150 validation repertoires.

Relative to germline, V is 1 base shorter and J is 2 bases shorter, with 12 bases between their ends. From a lookup of the germline V gene, CDR1 and CDR2 are SNHLY and FYNNEI. The CDR3 numbers 15 residues from cysteine through phenylalanine. Only the CDR3 part of the read is kept: 45 bases, read in frame from the first base. Libraries were made using the immunoSEQ multiplex PCR assay. Per the source publication's procedure: A statistical classification framework was built to diagnose cytomegalovirus status from the catalog of TCR beta chain sequences. TCRdb limited this immuneACCESS table to in-frame rearrangements with V and J called. A share of clones is missing; checked studies link under half to unresolved V genes, and the rest is unexplained. Clone size and V and J calls were adopted from that table, with D and trimming inferred from the DNA. This sample has about 56,000 clones in its table, and around 93% of those were observed once. More than 1.5% of the sample is taken by the ten largest.

In the case of this clone: Its target antigen remains unknown. Base qualities are not recorded, but no much larger clone differs from it by a single base.

Separate from the roughly 660-subject first cohort, the validation cohort of about 130 subjects was the group to which the donors belonged. In this chain, TRBV2 is recombined with TRBJ2-7; TRBD1 is perhaps the D gene, given 6 matching bases. The source material was PBMCs. The clonotype originates from a young woman in good health and CMV-seropositive. The CDR3 loop reads CASSEDLQGPYEQYF. Read as DNA, the sequence is TGTGCCAGCAGTGAAGACCTACAGGGTCCCTACGAGCAGTACTTC.